A selection of T cell receptor beta chains follows, all from one sample in a study of T-cell reconstitution after alpha-beta-depleted transplantation in children. One entry per CDR3 protein results from TCRdb running MiXCR on the PCR reads. The repertoire holds approximately 490,000 distinct CDR3 sequences, with about 10% as singletons. This sample comprised PBMCs, obtained before TCRalphabeta/CD19-depleted stem cell transplant. The receptors here all came from a child aged 2-15 years with inherited bone marrow failure, due to receive a stem cell transplant. Both conserved end residues are part of each CDR3. The order of the fields is J gene, D gene, clone size, V gene, CDR3 DNA, CDR3 protein. The D gene is left open where the match is weak. Clone size is not always given. Where it is, it says once, few, many or a class for expanded clones.

J gene: TRBJ2-7
D gene: NA
clone size: few
V gene: TRBV27
CDR3 DNA: TGTGCCAGCAGTTTAGAGTTTTCTCTTCGGGACCGACCGCCCGAGCAGTACTTC
CDR3 protein: CASSLEFSLRDRPPEQYF

J gene: TRBJ2-1
D gene: TRBD2
clone size: many
V gene: TRBV4-3
CDR3 DNA: TGCGCCAGCAGCCAGATTCGCCCGGGACTAGCGGCCATAGAGGCCGTTGAGCAGTTCTTC
CDR3 protein: CASSQIRPGLAAIEAVEQFF

J gene: TRBJ1-1
D gene: NA
clone size: many
V gene: TRBV29-1
CDR3 DNA: TGCAGCGTTGATGAGGCGAACACTGAAGCTTTCTTT
CDR3 protein: CSVDEANTEAFF

J gene: TRBJ2-1
D gene: TRBD2
clone size: NA
V gene: TRBV5-1
CDR3 DNA: TGCGCCAGCAGTCCCCGATCCTTAGCGGGAGTTGGGGATGAGCAGTTCTTC
CDR3 protein: CASSPRSLAGVGDEQFF

J gene: TRBJ2-1
D gene: TRBD2
clone size: many
V gene: TRBV2
CDR3 DNA: TGTGCCAGCAGAGACCTAGCGGGAGGGCAGTTCTTC
CDR3 protein: CASRDLAGGQFF

J gene: TRBJ1-1
D gene: NA
clone size: many
V gene: TRBV27
CDR3 DNA: TGTGCCAGCAGTCTTTCCCGATTCGAGGCAGGGGCATCGAACACTGAAGCTTTCTTT
CDR3 protein: CASSLSRFEAGASNTEAFF

J gene: TRBJ2-5
D gene: NA
clone size: NA
V gene: TRBV5-6
CDR3 DNA: TGTGCCAGCAGCTTGCAAGGCCTTGCAGGGGTAGAGACCCAGTACTTC
CDR3 protein: CASSLQGLAGVETQYF

J gene: TRBJ2-2
D gene: TRBD1
clone size: many
V gene: TRBV9
CDR3 DNA: TGTGCCAGCAGCGGTCAGGGGGCTTTATTCGGGGAGCTGTTTTTT
CDR3 protein: CASSGQGALFGELFF

J gene: TRBJ2-4
D gene: NA
clone size: few
V gene: TRBV20-1
CDR3 DNA: TGCAGTGCTAGTTCCCCCGGGGAAGCCAAAAACATTCAGTACTTC
CDR3 protein: CSASSPGEAKNIQYF

J gene: TRBJ2-5
D gene: NA
clone size: many
V gene: TRBV7-9
CDR3 DNA: TGTGCCGCTCTAGATGGGGGGCGAGAGACCCAGTACTTC
CDR3 protein: CAALDGGRETQYF

J gene: TRBJ2-7
D gene: TRBD1
clone size: few
V gene: TRBV5-1
CDR3 DNA: TGCGCCAGCAGCCGCCAGAGGGGGCCTGGCTACGAGCAGTACTTC
CDR3 protein: CASSRQRGPGYEQYF

J gene: TRBJ2-1
D gene: NA
clone size: few
V gene: TRBV5-1
CDR3 DNA: TGCGCCAGCAGCCTAATATGGGACTCCTCCTACAATGAGCAGTTCTTC
CDR3 protein: CASSLIWDSSYNEQFF

J gene: TRBJ2-4
D gene: NA
clone size: NA
V gene: TRBV19
CDR3 DNA: TGTGCCAGTAGTATTGCGGACATTCAGTACTTC
CDR3 protein: CASSIADIQYF

J gene: TRBJ2-7
D gene: NA
clone size: NA
V gene: TRBV11-2
CDR3 DNA: TGTGCCAGCAGCTTATTAGGAGGGAGTGTCAACGAGCAGTACTTC
CDR3 protein: CASSLLGGSVNEQYF

J gene: TRBJ2-1
D gene: TRBD2
clone size: NA
V gene: TRBV23-1
CDR3 DNA: TGCGCCAGCAGCAACCGAGGCCGTCAGGGGGGACTAGCCCACAATGAGCAGTTCTTC
CDR3 protein: CASSNRGRQGGLAHNEQFF

J gene: TRBJ2-1
D gene: NA
clone size: NA
V gene: TRBV6-2/TRBV6-3
CDR3 DNA: TGTGTCAGCAGTTACGGGGAGTACAATGAGCAGTTCTTC
CDR3 protein: CVSSYGEYNEQFF

J gene: TRBJ2-3
D gene: TRBD1
clone size: many
V gene: TRBV24-1
CDR3 DNA: TGTGCCACCAGTGACCCCGGACAGGAAGATACGCAGTATTTT
CDR3 protein: CATSDPGQEDTQYF

J gene: TRBJ2-1
D gene: NA
clone size: NA
V gene: TRBV2
CDR3 DNA: TGTGCCAGCAGAGGTAGGGTATCCTACAATGAGCAGTTCTTC
CDR3 protein: CASRGRVSYNEQFF

J gene: TRBJ2-1
D gene: TRBD1
clone size: NA
V gene: TRBV6-2/TRBV6-3
CDR3 DNA: TGTGCCAGCAGCAACGACAGGGTGGGGAATGAGCAGTTCTTC
CDR3 protein: CASSNDRVGNEQFF

J gene: TRBJ2-5
D gene: TRBD2
clone size: many
V gene: TRBV27
CDR3 DNA: TGTGCCAGCAGCCGAAGACTAGCGGGAGCATCCGAGACCCAGTACTTC
CDR3 protein: CASSRRLAGASETQYF

J gene: TRBJ2-1
D gene: NA
clone size: many
V gene: TRBV20-1
CDR3 DNA: TGCAGTGCTAGTGGATGGGGGCAGGGATATGGGGGAGGATCCTACAATGAGCAGTTCTTC
CDR3 protein: CSASGWGQGYGGGSYNEQFF

J gene: TRBJ2-1
D gene: TRBD2
clone size: many
V gene: TRBV29-1
CDR3 DNA: TGCAGCGCCGGTCAGCGGGAGTGGCACAATGAGCAGTTCTTC
CDR3 protein: CSAGQREWHNEQFF

J gene: TRBJ2-3
D gene: TRBD1
clone size: few
V gene: TRBV20-1
CDR3 DNA: TGCAGTGCTAGCCGCCTACCCGGGACAGGGGGCCTAGATACGCAGTATTTT
CDR3 protein: CSASRLPGTGGLDTQYF

J gene: TRBJ1-4
D gene: TRBD1
clone size: many
V gene: TRBV4-3
CDR3 DNA: TGCGCCAGCAGCCAAGACTCGGACAGGATAAATGAAAAACTGTTTTTT
CDR3 protein: CASSQDSDRINEKLFF

J gene: TRBJ2-1
D gene: NA
clone size: many
V gene: TRBV7-9
CDR3 DNA: TGTGCCAGCACCGCCTACAATGAGCAGTTCTTC
CDR3 protein: CASTAYNEQFF

J gene: TRBJ2-5
D gene: NA
clone size: many
V gene: TRBV25-1
CDR3 DNA: TGTGCCAGCAGTGAAGATCGACTTCCAGAGACCCAGTACTTC
CDR3 protein: CASSEDRLPETQYF

J gene: TRBJ2-1
D gene: TRBD2
clone size: NA
V gene: TRBV6-1
CDR3 DNA: TGTGCCAGCGCTCGGTTTATGGGACTAAGCTCCTACAATGAGCAGTTCTTC
CDR3 protein: CASARFMGLSSYNEQFF

J gene: TRBJ2-2
D gene: NA
clone size: NA
V gene: TRBV25-1
CDR3 DNA: TGTGCCAGCAGTTTTGAGGCCGGGGAGCTGTTTTTT
CDR3 protein: CASSFEAGELFF

J gene: TRBJ2-7
D gene: TRBD1
clone size: many
V gene: TRBV5-1
CDR3 DNA: TGCGCCAGCAGCTGGGAAGGGGGCGGCGGGCAGTACTTC
CDR3 protein: CASSWEGGGGQYF

J gene: TRBJ2-7
D gene: TRBD2
clone size: many
V gene: TRBV7-9
CDR3 DNA: TGTGCCAGCAGCCCCCACGGGGGGTCACACGAGCAGTACTTC
CDR3 protein: CASSPHGGSHEQYF

J gene: TRBJ2-7
D gene: NA
clone size: many
V gene: TRBV29-1
CDR3 DNA: TGCAGCGCTGGACGGGGTGAGATTTACGAGCAGTACTTC
CDR3 protein: CSAGRGEIYEQYF

J gene: TRBJ1-1
D gene: NA
clone size: many
V gene: TRBV28
CDR3 DNA: TGTGCCAGCAGTTTCCGAGATGGGGGGGAAGCTTTCTTT
CDR3 protein: CASSFRDGGEAFF

J gene: TRBJ1-1
D gene: NA
clone size: many
V gene: TRBV10-3
CDR3 DNA: TGTGCCATCAGTGAGTCCAGGGGTCGGTACTTGAACACTGAAGCTTTCTTT
CDR3 protein: CAISESRGRYLNTEAFF

J gene: TRBJ1-5
D gene: NA
clone size: NA
V gene: TRBV27
CDR3 DNA: TGTGCCAGCAGCTTCCGGGGCTACAATCAGCCCCAGCATTTT
CDR3 protein: CASSFRGYNQPQHF

J gene: TRBJ2-3
D gene: NA
clone size: many
V gene: TRBV5-1
CDR3 DNA: TGCGCCAGCACCATACTAGGAGCAGGAGTAGAAGATACGCAGTATTTT
CDR3 protein: CASTILGAGVEDTQYF